This T cell receptor beta chain comes out of a study of brain T cells in children with intractable seizures. General study points: Only CDR3 sequence similarity suggested viral specificity, without known HCMV serostatus.

Produced via immunoSEQ multiplex PCR; TCRdb's table is partial and in-frame only. The sample lists about 320,000 clones; 93% were seen once. This clone was detected only a few times. No antigen is known for it. The time point: blood from clinic visit 5 months post-surgery; TSC patient then seizure free. Here the sequenced sample was peripheral blood, taken 5 to 6 months after surgery. This clonotype originated in a boy under three years old with tuberous sclerosis and intractable seizures.

CDR3 sequence reads: CASNEGGKSYEQYF. The CDR3 DNA follows: TGTGCCAGCAACGAGGGAGGGAAATCCTACGAGCAGTACTTC. The V gene is TRBV7-6, the J gene TRBJ2-7; 7 bases agree with TRBD2. Per the germline V gene, CDR1 is SGHVS and CDR2 is FNYEAQ. This CDR3 has 14 residues. V gave up 7 bases and J gave up 1 base; unmatched junction bases: 7. Full variable domain (rest looked up from reference TRBV7-6 and TRBJ2-7): GAGVSQSPRYKVTKRGQDVALRCDPISGHVSLYWYRQALGQGPEFLTYFNYEAQQDKSGLPNDRFSAERPEGSISTLTIQRTEQRDSAMYRCASNEGGKSYEQYFGPGTRLTVT.